This TCR beta chain comes out of a study of spatial heterogeneity in lung cancer. The wider study: The library had UMIs, and each TCR and UMI pair averaged more than ten raw reads. General study findings and limits: Ubiquitous expanded tumor TCRs surfaced in blood more at resection than they did at follow-up.

This clonotype was seen a few times. Its antigen is undetermined. Per germline, CDR1 SEHNR and CDR2 FQNEAQ (reference sequence). CDR3 length: 15 amino acids. V lost 5 bases to trimming and J lost 5 bases; unmatched junction nucleotides: 3. Time point defined: sample taken at primary tumor resection. Material for sequencing was whole RNA from tumor, nontumor lung or frozen PBMC, left unsorted. All TCR cDNA molecules were individually tagged with a unique molecular identifier. From the 5' RACE reads, TCRdb called clonotypes with MiXCR, one entry per CDR3 protein. The sample has approximately 92,000 distinct CDR3 sequences, roughly 12% seen once.

The genes are TRBV7-9 and TRBJ2-1; 13 bases agree with TRBD2. The TCR sequence derives from a male donor with early-stage non-small cell lung cancer. Sequencing was performed on PBMCs, taken at surgery. The CDR3 protein is CASSTSGRADNEQFF. The CDR3 region has the DNA TGTGCCAGCAGCACTAGCGGGAGGGCCGACAATGAGCAGTTCTTC.